This paragraph reports one T cell receptor (beta chain). As yet, its antigen is unknown. The sample originates from a study of CD8 T cells in Susac syndrome. Findings and limits, study-wide: Clonal expansion was missing from Susac syndrome CD4+ T cell repertoires.

Random-hexamer reverse transcription was applied to roughly 0.5 to 1 ug RNA. An immunoSEQ multiplex PCR generated amplified TCR beta CDR3 products spanning 54 Vbeta and 13 Jbeta. TCRdb reprocessed the immunoSEQ multiplex PCR reads with MiXCR, giving one entry per CDR3 protein. The sample records 150,000 to 200,000 distinct CDR3 sequences, 90% to 95% being singletons. Unmatched junction bases numbered 5, after V lost 4 bases and J lost 0 bases. The V gene's germline CDR1 is SGDLS and CDR2 YYNGEE. This CDR3 has 15 residues. Patients with Susac syndrome showed fulfilment of recently defined diagnostic criteria for definite or probable disease.

The origin of this receptor is a human donor with Susac syndrome. The sample taken for sequencing was CD4+ T cells from PBMCs. The chain uses TRBV9 and TRBJ2-5; TRBD2 agrees at 8 bases. The CDR3 loop reads CASSPRGGYQETQYF. The DNA for the CDR3 is TGTGCCAGCAGCCCCCGCGGGGGGTACCAAGAGACCCAGTACTTC.